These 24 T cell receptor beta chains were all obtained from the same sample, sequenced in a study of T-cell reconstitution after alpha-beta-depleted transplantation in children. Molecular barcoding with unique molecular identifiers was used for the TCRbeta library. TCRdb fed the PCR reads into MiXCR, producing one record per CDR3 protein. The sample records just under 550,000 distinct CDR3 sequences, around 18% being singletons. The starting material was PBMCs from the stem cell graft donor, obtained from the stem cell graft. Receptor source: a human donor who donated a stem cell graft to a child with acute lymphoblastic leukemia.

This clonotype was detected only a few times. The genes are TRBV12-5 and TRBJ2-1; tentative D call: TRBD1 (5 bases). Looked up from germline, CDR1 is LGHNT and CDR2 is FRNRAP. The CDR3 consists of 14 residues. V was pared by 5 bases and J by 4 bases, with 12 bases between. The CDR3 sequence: CASGDAQGYNEQFF. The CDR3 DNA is TGTGCTAGTGGTGATGCCCAGGGTTACAATGAGCAGTTCTTC.

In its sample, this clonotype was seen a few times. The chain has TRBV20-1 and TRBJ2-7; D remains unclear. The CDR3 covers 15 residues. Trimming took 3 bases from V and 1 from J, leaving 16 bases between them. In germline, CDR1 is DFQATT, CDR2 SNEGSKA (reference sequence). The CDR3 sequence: CSARALRPDSYEQYF. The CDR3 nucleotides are TGCAGTGCTAGGGCCTTGAGGCCGGATTCCTACGAGCAGTACTTC.

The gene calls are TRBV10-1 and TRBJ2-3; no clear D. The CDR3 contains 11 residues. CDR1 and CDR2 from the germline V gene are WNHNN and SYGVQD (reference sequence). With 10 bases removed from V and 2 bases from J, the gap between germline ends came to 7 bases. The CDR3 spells CATSDTDTQYF. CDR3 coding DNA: TGCGCCACCTCGGACACAGATACGCAGTATTTT.

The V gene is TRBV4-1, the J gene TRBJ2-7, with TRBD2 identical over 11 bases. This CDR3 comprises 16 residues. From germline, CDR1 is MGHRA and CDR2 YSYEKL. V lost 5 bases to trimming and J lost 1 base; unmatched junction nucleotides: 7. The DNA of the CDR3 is TGCGCCAGCAGCTATATAGCGGGAGGGCCATCCTACGAGCAGTACTTC. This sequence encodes CASSYIAGGPSYEQYF.

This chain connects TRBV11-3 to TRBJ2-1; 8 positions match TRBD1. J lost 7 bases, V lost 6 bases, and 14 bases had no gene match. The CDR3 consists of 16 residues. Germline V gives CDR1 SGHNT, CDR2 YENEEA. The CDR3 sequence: CASSPGGKKDGNEQFF. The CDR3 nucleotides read TGTGCCAGCAGTCCAGGGGGCAAGAAAGACGGGAATGAGCAGTTCTTC.

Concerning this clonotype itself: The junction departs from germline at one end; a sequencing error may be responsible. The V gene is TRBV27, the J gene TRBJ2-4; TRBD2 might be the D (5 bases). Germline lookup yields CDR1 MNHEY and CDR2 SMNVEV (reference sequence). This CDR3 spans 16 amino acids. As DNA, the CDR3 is TGTGCCAGCAGTTCCATAGCGTCCCTAGCCAAAAACAGTCAGTACTTC. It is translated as CASSSIASLAKNSQYF.

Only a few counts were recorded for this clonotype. The CDR3 is CASSLTPSQGETQYF. The CDR3 nucleotides are TGCGCCAGCAGCTTGACACCATCGCAGGGGGAGACCCAGTACTTC. The V call is TRBV5-1, the J call TRBJ2-5; D is possibly TRBD1 (6 bases). The CDR3 has 15 amino acids. Trimming removed 1 base from V and 5 bases from J, with 15 bases in between. Germline loops: CDR1 SGHRS, CDR2 YFSETQ.

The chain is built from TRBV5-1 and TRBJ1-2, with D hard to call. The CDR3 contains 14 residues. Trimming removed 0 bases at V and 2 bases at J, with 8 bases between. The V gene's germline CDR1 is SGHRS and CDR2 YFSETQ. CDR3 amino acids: CASSLDGGNYGYTF. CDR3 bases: TGCGCCAGCAGCTTGGACGGCGGAAACTATGGCTACACCTTC.

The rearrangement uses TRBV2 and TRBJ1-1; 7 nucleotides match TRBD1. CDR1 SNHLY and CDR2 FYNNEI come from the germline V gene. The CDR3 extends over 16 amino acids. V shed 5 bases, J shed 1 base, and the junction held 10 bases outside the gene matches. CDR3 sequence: CASSLSRGLQNTEAFF. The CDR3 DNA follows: TGTGCCAGCAGTCTCTCCAGGGGGTTACAGAACACTGAAGCTTTCTTT.

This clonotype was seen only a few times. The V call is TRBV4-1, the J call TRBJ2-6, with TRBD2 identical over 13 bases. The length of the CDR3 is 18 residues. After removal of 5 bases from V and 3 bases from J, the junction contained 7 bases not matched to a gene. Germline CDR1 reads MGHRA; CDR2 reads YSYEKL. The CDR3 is CASSSGLAGELGANVLTF. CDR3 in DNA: TGCGCCAGCAGCTCCGGACTAGCGGGAGAGCTTGGGGCCAACGTCCTGACTTTC.

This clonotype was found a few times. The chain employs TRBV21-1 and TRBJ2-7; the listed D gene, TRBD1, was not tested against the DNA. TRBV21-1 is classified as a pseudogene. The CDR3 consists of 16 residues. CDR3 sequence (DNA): TGTGCCAGCAGCGAAAAACGTCGACAGGTCAGCTACGAGCAGTACTTC. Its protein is CASSEKRRQVSYEQYF.

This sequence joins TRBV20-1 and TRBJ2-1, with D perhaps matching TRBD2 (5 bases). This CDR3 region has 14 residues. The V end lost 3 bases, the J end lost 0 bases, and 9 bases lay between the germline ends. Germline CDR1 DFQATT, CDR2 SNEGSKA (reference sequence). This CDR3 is CSASERSSYNEQFF. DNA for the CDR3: TGCAGTGCTAGTGAGCGGTCCTCCTACAATGAGCAGTTCTTC.

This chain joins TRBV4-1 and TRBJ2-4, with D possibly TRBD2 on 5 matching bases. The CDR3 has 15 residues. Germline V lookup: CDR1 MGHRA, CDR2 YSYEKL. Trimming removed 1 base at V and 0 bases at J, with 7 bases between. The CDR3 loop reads CASSQAGRAKNIQYF. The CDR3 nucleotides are TGCGCCAGCAGCCAAGCGGGAAGAGCCAAAAACATTCAGTACTTC.

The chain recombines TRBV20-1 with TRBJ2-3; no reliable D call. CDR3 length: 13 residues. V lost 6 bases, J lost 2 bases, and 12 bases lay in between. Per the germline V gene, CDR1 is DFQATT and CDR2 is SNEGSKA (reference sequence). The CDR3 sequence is CSASPWDTDTQYF. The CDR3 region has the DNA TGCAGTGCCAGCCCATGGGACACAGATACGCAGTATTTT.

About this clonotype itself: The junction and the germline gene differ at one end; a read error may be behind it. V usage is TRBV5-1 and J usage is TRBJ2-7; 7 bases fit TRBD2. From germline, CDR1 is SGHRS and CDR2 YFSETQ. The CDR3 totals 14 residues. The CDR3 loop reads CASSGAGSSYEQYF. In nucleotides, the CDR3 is TGTGCCAGCAGCGGAGCGGGGAGCTCCTACGAGCAGTACTTC.

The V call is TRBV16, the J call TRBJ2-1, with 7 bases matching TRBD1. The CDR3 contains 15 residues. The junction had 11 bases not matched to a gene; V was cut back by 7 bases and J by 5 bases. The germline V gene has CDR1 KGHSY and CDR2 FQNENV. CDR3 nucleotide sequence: TGTGCCAGCACCTCGAAGACAGGGTTTAACAATGAGCAGTTCTTC. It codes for CASTSKTGFNNEQFF.

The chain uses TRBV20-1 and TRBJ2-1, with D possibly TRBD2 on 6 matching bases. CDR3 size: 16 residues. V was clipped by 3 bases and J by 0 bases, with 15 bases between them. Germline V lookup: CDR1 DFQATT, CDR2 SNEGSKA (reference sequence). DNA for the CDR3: TGCAGTGCTAGGGGTAGCGGATTGGTCTCCTACAATGAGCAGTTCTTC. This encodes CSARGSGLVSYNEQFF.

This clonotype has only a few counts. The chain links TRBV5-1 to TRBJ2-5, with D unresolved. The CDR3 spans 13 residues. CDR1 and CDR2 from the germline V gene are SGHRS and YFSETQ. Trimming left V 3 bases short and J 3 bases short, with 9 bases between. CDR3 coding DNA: TGCGCCAGCAGCTCGAGTCTAGAAGAGACCCAGTACTTC. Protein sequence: CASSSSLEETQYF.

In DNA, the CDR3 is TGTGCCAGCAGATTGGACAGGTCGAACACCGGGGAGCTGTTTTTT. This translates into CASRLDRSNTGELFF. The chain combines TRBV6-1 with TRBJ2-2; 7 bases align to TRBD1. Germline CDR1 is MNHNS and CDR2 is SASEGT. V shed 6 bases and J 0 bases; nucleotides not matched to a gene: 4. This CDR3 contains 15 residues.

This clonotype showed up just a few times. The DNA of the CDR3 is TGTGCCAGCAGCTTTTCCCCTCTCTCAGGCGACTATGGCTACACCTTC. Protein: CASSFSPLSGDYGYTF. The V call is TRBV11-2, the J call TRBJ1-2, with no clear D. The germline V gene encodes CDR1 SGHAT and CDR2 FQNNGV. There are 16 residues in the CDR3. Deletions cut 3 bases from V and 3 bases from J, with 17 bases between.

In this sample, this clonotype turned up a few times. CDR3 sequence: CASSLMYPGSNEQFF. DNA of the CDR3: TGCGCCAGCAGCTTGATGTATCCGGGCAGCAATGAGCAGTTCTTC. V and J are TRBV5-1 and TRBJ2-1; the D is unclear. V lost 1 base, J lost 6 bases, and 14 bases lay in between. Germline CDR1 SGHRS, CDR2 YFSETQ. This CDR3 is built from 15 residues.

The CDR3: CSARQTSGSGGTKNIQYF. The DNA for the CDR3 is TGCAGTGCTAGACAGACTAGCGGGAGCGGTGGGACCAAAAACATTCAGTACTTC. The chain couples TRBV20-1 to TRBJ2-4; TRBD2 aligns across 12 bases. Germline CDR1 and CDR2: DFQATT and SNEGSKA (reference sequence). CDR3 size: 18 residues. The J segment lost 2 bases and the V segment lost 2 bases, leaving 10 bases of the junction unmatched.

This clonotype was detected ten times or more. The CDR3: CASRPLPDASPLHF. The DNA of the CDR3 is TGCGCCAGTCGACCTCTCCCAGACGCGTCACCCCTCCACTTT. The chain combines TRBV5-1 with TRBJ1-6; the D is unclear. Between the trimmed V and J ends, which lost 8 bases and 10 bases, there was a span of 19 bases. Germline CDR1 and CDR2: SGHRS and YFSETQ. The CDR3 extends over 14 amino acids.

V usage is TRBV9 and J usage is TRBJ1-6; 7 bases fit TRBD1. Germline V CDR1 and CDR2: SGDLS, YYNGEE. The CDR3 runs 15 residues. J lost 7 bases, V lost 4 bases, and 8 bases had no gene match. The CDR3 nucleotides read TGTGCCAGCAGCTCTCAAGGGACAGTCAATTCACCCCTCCACTTT. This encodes CASSSQGTVNSPLHF.